The clone carrying this TCR beta chain was seen only a few times. The sample comes from a study of response to subunit inactivated influenza vaccine. Deletions cut 4 bases from V and 9 bases from J, with 10 bases between. The CDR3 is made up of 12 amino acids. TCRdb re-analysed the RT-PCR reads in MiXCR, keeping a single row per CDR3 protein. The sample yields hundreds of thousands of distinct CDR3 sequences, 22% seen once. The source of this sequence is a man aged 45-69 years who received an inactivated influenza vaccine. V usage is TRBV12-3 or TRBV12-4 and J usage is TRBJ2-1; tentatively, D is TRBD1 (5 bases). The sample in question was PBMCs from blood, obtained roughly 20 months after vaccination. Here the CDR3 DNA reads TGTGCCAGCAGTTCCAGGGTAGCTGAGCAGTTCTTC. Its protein is CASSSRVAEQFF.